This TCR beta chain was captured in a study of neurological immune-mediated disorders. General study findings and limits: Because no CDR3 amino acid sequences were shared across subjects by expanded clones, private repertoires were suggested in all groups. Among 34 multiple sclerosis patients, 18 had repertoires that phylogenetic grouping placed in one related-CDR3 cluster, a possible signature.

Ten or more counts support this clonotype. What it binds is not known. In each sequencing run, over 160 million TCR-beta sequences were generated from 15-18 subjects. TCRdb processed the 5' RACE reads anew with MiXCR; each CDR3 protein has one entry. The profile shows more than 50,000 distinct CDR3 sequences, about 3.7% of them singletons. Sequenced input: PBMCs. The clonotype was recovered from a woman in her forties or fifties with multiple sclerosis.

The CDR3 DNA follows: TGTGCCAGCAGCTTAGAGTTGGGGGCGAACACTGAAGCTTTCTTT. Translating it yields CASSLELGANTEAFF. The V gene is TRBV11-3, the J gene TRBJ1-1, with a tentative D call TRBD1 (6 bases). Germline V gives CDR1 SGHNT, CDR2 YENEEA. There are 15 residues in the CDR3. Trimming took 0 bases from V and 1 from J, leaving 9 bases between them.